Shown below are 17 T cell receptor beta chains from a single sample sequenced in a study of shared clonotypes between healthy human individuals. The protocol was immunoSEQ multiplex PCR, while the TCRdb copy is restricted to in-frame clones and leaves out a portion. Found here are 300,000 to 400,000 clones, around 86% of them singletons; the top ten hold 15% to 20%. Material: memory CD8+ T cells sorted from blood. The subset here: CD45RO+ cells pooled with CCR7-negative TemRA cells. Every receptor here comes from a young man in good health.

The CDR3 bases are TGTGCCAGCAGCTCAGGGACAAGCTACGAGCAGTACTTC. This codes for CASSSGTSYEQYF. The rearrangement joins TRBV7-9 to TRBJ2-7; D perhaps matches TRBD1 (6 bases). The germline CDR1 and CDR2 sequences are SEHNR and FQNEAQ (reference sequence). The CDR3 contains 13 residues. Trimming cost V 4 bases and J 3 bases, with 10 bases left between them.

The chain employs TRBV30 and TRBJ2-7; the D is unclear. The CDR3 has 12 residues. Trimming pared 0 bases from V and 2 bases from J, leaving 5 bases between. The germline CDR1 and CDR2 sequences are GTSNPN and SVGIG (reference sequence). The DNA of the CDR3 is TGTGCCTGGAGTGTAAGTCCCTACGAGCAGTACTTC. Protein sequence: CAWSVSPYEQYF.

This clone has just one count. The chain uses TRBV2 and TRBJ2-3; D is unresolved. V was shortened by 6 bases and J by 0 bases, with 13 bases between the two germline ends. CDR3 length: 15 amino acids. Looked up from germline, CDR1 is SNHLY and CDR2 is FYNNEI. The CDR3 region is CASRARAASTDTQYF. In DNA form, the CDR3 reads TGTGCCAGCAGGGCTCGTGCTGCTAGCACAGATACGCAGTATTTT.

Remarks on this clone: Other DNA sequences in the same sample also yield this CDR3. Here the CDR3 reads CASSLGTGELFF. In DNA, the CDR3 is TGTGCCAGCAGCTTAGGAACCGGGGAGCTGTTTTTT. V and J are TRBV7-9 and TRBJ2-2; no clear D gene. The V gene's germline CDR1 is SEHNR and CDR2 FQNEAQ (reference sequence). Trimming took 1 base from V and 5 from J, leaving 2 bases between them. The CDR3 runs 12 residues.

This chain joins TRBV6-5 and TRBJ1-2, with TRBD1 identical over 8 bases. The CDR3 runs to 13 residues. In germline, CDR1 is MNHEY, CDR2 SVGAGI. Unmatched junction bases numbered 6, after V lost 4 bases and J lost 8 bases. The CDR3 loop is CASSFRTGWGYTF. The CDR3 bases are TGTGCCAGCAGTTTCCGGACAGGGTGGGGCTACACCTTC.

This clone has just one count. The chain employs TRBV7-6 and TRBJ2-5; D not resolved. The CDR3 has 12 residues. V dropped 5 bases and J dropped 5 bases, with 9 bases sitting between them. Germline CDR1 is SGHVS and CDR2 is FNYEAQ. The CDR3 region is CASSQRKETQYF. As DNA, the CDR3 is TGTGCCAGCAGCCAACGTAAGGAGACCCAGTACTTC.

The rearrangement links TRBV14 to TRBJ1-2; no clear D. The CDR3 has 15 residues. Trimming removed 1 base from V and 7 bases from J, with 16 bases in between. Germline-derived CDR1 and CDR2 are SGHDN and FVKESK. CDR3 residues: CASSQGRLSPLGYTF. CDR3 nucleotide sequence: TGTGCCAGCAGCCAAGGTAGACTAAGTCCTCTTGGCTACACCTTC.

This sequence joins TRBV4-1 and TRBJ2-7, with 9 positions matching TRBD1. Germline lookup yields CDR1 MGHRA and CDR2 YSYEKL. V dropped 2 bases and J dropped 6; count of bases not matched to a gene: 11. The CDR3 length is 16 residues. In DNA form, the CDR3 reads TGCGCCAGCAGCCAACCCGGGACAGGGTACGCTATCGAGCAGTACTTC. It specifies CASSQPGTGYAIEQYF.

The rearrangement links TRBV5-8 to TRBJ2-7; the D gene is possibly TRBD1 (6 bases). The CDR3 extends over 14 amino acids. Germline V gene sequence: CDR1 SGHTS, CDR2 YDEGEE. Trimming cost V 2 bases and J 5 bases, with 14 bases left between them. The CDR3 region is CASSFWRGGDEQYF. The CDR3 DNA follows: TGTGCCAGCAGCTTCTGGCGTGGGGGCGACGAGCAGTACTTC.

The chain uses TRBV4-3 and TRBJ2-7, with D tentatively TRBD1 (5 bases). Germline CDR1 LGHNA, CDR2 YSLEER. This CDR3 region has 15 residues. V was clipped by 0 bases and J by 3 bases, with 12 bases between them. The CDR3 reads CASSQEGERGYEQYF. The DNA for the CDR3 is TGCGCCAGCAGCCAAGAAGGGGAAAGGGGCTACGAGCAGTACTTC.

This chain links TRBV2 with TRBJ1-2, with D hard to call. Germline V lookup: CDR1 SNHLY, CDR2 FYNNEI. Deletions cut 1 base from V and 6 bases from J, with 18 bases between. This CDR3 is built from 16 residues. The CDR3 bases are TGTGCCAGCAGTGAAGGGGAGAGGGCATTAAACGATGGCTACACCTTC. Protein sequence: CASSEGERALNDGYTF.

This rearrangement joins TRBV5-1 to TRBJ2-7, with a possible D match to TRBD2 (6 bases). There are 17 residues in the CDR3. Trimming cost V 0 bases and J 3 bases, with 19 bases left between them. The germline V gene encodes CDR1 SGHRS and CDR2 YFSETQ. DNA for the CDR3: TGCGCCAGCAGCTTGGGTTTTGGAGGACTAATCGACTACGAGCAGTACTTC. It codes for CASSLGFGGLIDYEQYF.

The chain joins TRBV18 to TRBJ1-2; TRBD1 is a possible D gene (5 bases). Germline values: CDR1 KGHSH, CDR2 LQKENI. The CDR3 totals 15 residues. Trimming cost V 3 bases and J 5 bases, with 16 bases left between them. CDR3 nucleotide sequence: TGTGCCAGCTCACCTGGGACGGGCCTATCGTATGGCTACACCTTC. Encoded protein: CASSPGTGLSYGYTF.

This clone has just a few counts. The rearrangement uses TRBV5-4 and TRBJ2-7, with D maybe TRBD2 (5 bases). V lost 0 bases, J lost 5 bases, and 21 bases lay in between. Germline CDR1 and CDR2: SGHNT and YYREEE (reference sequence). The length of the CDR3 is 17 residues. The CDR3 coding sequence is TGTGCCAGCAGCTTGGTGCCCGTGCGACCAGGAGGCGACGAGCAGTACTTC. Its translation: CASSLVPVRPGGDEQYF.

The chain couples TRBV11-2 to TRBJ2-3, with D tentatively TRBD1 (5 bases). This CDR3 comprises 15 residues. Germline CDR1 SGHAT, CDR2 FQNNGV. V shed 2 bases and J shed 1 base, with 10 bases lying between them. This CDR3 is CASSLWKTGTDTQYF. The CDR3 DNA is TGTGCCAGCAGCTTATGGAAGACAGGCACAGATACGCAGTATTTT.

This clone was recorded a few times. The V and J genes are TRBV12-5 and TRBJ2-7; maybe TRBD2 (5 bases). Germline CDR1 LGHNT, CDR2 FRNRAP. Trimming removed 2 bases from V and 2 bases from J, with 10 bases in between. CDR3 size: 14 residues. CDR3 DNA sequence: TGTGCTAGTGGTTTGATCGGACTCCCCTACGAGCAGTACTTC. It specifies CASGLIGLPYEQYF.

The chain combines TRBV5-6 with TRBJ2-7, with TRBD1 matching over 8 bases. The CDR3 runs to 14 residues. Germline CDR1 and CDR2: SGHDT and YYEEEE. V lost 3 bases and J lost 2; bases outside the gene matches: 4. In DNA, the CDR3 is TGTGCCAGCAGCTGGGTGGACAGGGCCTACGAGCAGTACTTC. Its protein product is CASSWVDRAYEQYF.